This TCR beta chain is from a study of blood T cell repertoires in COVID-19. Study context: Both acute and convalescent COVID-19 samples were obtained from the United States, Italy and Spain. From T cells, B-cell-depleted T cells, or PBMCs came the material, which was cDNA or gDNA.

The CDR3 is 15 residues long. The junction had 15 bases not matched to a gene; V was cut back by 7 bases and J by 7 bases. Germline CDR1 is MNHEY and CDR2 is SMNVEV (reference sequence). Original processing methods: Estimation of nucleated cell counts was performed using reference gene primer amplification. Generated by immunoSEQ multiplex PCR, the TCRdb table keeps only in-frame clones and is missing some. Clone size and the V and J calls come from that table; the DNA yielded D and trimming. Among about 240,000 clones listed, approximately 90% were seen once. The TCR was taken from a man in his 60s who had recovered from COVID-19. Sequencing was carried out using peripheral blood. This sequence joins TRBV27 and TRBJ2-5; 7 nucleotides line up with TRBD1. The CDR3 DNA follows: TGTGCCAGCACTCTACGCTATGACAGGGTGGGGACCCAGTACTTC. This encodes CASTLRYDRVGTQYF.